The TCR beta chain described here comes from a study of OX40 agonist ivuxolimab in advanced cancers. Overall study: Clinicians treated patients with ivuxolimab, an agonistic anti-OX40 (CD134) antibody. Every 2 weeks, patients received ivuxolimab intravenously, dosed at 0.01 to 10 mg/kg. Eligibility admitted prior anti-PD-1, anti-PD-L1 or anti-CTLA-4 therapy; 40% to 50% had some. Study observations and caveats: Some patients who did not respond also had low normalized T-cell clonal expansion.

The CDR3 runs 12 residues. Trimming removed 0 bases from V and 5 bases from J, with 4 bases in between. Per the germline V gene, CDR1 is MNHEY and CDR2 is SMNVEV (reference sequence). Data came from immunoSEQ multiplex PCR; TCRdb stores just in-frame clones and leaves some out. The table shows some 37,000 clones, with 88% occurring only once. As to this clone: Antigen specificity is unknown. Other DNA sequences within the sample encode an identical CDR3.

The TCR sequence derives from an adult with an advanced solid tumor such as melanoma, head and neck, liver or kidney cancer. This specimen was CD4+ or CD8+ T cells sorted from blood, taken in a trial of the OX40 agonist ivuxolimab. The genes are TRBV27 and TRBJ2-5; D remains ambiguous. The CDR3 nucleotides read TGTGCCAGCAGTTTATCGGGCGAGACCCAGTACTTC. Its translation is CASSLSGETQYF.